This T cell receptor beta chain was sequenced in a study of post-analysis software for immune sequencing data. Notes on the study in general: In patients, five TRBV segments were more frequent than in controls, with TRBV5-6, TRBV5-1 and TRBV20-1 among them.

Libraries were made from TCR beta cDNA, and they carried unique molecular identifiers. Yield was roughly 500,000 cDNA molecules from 1 to 10 million T cells. TCRdb ran MiXCR on the PCR reads and lists one entry per CDR3 protein. Of roughly 730,000 distinct CDR3 sequences listed, around 27% are singletons. Of note for this clonotype: Its antigen remains unidentified.

The CDR3 runs 14 residues. Trimming at V came to 8 bases and at J to 0 bases, leaving 7 bases not matched to a gene. The germline V gene encodes CDR1 ENHRY and CDR2 SYGVKD. This sequence was found in a girl aged 5-17 years with multiple sclerosis. The sample consisted of blood. This sequence joins TRBV10-3 and TRBJ2-7; TRBD2 aligns across 7 bases. CDR3 nucleotides: TGTGCCATCTCTTCGAGCGGGAACTCCTACGAGCAGTACTTC. It codes for CAISSSGNSYEQYF.